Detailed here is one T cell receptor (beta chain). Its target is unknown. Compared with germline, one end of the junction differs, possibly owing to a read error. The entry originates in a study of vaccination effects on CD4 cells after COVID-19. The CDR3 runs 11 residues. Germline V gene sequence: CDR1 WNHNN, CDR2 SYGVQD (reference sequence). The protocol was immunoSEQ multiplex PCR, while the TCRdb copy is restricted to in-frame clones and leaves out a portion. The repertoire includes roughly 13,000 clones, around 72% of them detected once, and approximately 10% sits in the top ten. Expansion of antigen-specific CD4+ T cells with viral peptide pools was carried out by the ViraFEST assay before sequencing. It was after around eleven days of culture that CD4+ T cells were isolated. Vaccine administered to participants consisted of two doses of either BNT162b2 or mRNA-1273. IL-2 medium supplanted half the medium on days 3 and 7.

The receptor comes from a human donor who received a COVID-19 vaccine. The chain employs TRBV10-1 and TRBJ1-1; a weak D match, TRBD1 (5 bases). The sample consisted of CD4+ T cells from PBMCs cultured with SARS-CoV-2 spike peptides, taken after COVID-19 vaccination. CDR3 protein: CASSAGRDGRF. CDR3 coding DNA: TGCGCCAGCAGTGCGGGACGGGATGGCCGGTTT.